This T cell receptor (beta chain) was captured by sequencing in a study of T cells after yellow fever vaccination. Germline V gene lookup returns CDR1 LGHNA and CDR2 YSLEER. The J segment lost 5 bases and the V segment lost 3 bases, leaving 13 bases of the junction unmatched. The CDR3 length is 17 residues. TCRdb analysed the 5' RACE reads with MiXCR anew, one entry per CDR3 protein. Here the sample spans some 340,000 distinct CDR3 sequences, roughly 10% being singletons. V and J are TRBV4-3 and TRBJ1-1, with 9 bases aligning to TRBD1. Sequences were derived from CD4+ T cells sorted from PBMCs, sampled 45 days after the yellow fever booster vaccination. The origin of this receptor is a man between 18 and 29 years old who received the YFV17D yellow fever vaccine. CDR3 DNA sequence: TGCGCCAGCAGCCAGGCCCCGCTGGGACAGGGCGGGACTGAAGCTTTCTTT. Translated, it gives CASSQAPLGQGGTEAFF.